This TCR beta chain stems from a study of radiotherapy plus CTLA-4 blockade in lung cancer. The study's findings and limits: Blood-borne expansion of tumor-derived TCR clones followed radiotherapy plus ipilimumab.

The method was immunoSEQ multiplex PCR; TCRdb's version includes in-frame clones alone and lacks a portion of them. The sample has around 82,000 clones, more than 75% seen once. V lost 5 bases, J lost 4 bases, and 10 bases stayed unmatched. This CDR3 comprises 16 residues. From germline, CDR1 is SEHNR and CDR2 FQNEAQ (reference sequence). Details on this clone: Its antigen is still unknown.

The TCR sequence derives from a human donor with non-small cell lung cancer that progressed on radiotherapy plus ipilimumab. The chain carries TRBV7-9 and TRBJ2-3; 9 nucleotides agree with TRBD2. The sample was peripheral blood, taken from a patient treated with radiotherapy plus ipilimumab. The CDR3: CASSLSGTSISDTQYF. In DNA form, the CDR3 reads TGTGCCAGCAGCCTCTCCGGGACTAGCATTTCAGATACGCAGTATTTT.